Below, one T cell receptor beta chain is given with its context. Generated by immunoSEQ multiplex PCR, the TCRdb table keeps only in-frame clones and is missing some. The sample lists 150,000 to 200,000 clones, over 75% occurring once. This specimen belongs to a study of blood T cell repertoires in COVID-19. Study-level information: The United States, Italy and Spain provided the acute and convalescent COVID-19 samples.

Germline V gene sequence: CDR1 MNHEY, CDR2 SVGAGI. J gave up 4 bases and V 6 bases, and 11 bases lay outside the gene matches. The CDR3 loop spans 15 amino acids. This rearrangement joins TRBV6-5 to TRBJ1-2, with 7 bases lining up with TRBD1. Sample: peripheral blood. The receptor's source is a woman at least 80 years old with acute or convalescent COVID-19. The CDR3 spells CASRAQGSGSYGYTF. The CDR3 region has the DNA TGTGCCAGCAGGGCACAGGGGTCGGGTAGCTATGGCTACACCTTC.